The T cell receptor (beta chain) under discussion was sequenced for a study of blood T cell repertoires in COVID-19 (dated by TCRdb to 2020 to 2021). Regarding the study in general: Samples from collaborators originated in the United States, Italy and Spain and spanned both the acute and convalescent phases of COVID-19. The material from the prospective study consisted of cDNA or gDNA derived from T cells, B-cell-depleted T cells, or PBMCs. Deeply sampled blood TCRbeta repertoires from subjects exposed to, actively infected with, or recovered from COVID-19 were included in the dataset. The repertoires were made available in a free public database intended to serve as a resource for research on the immune response to SARS-CoV-2. Samples came from the ongoing ImmuneRACE study (first 160 participants) plus 1,254 subjects from 6 global collaborators. A de-identified subject ID, COVID-19 status, age in years and sex were almost always included in the sample metadata. Where available, HLA class I and class II types were taken from metadata supplied by the sample provider and were not determined by assay-based typing.

In Seattle, one collaborating source enrolled patients while the infection was active and tracked those patients longitudinally over the course of disease. The collaborating institutions used their own protocols to collect whole blood in K2EDTA tubes. For TCRbeta analysis, collaborators shipped samples as frozen whole blood, isolated PBMCs, or DNA extracted from either of those sample types. As concerns this clone: No cognate antigen has been identified for it. No qualities accompany the bases; no much larger clone lies one base away.

TCRbeta CDR3 regions were amplified from genomic DNA by means of the immunoSEQ Assay, a bias-controlled multiplex PCR. As for the authors' bioinformatics: Within the assay, amplification of reference gene primers was used to estimate how many nucleated cells each sample contained. To quantify the absolute abundance of each unique TCRbeta CDR3 rearrangement, sequence reads were collapsed and filtered. Productive Simpson clonality was computed per sample as the square root of Simpson's diversity index over productive rearrangements. Imported from immuneACCESS, the table was reduced by TCRdb to in-frame sequences with V and J called. These copies leave out some clones; in studies compared against another copy, an unresolved V gene accounts for under half, and the cause of the remainder is not known. V and J calls and clone size are copied from that table; D and trimming were computed from the DNA. Across this sample there are about 56,000 clones, with around 82% seen only once. Clones ranked in the top ten supply roughly a sixth of the sample.

CDR1 and CDR2, per the germline V gene, are MGHDK and SYGVNS. Relative to germline, V is missing 0 bases and J is missing 0 bases, with 2 bases of the junction outside any gene match. Reading from cysteine to phenylalanine, the CDR3 counts 16 amino acids. Just CDR3 DNA is preserved here, 48 bases in frame from base 1. What the authors observed across the whole study: Clinical and demographic metadata were provided uncurated, with the amount varying by source and participant.

The V and J segments used are TRBV25-1 and TRBJ2-7, with 10 bases matching TRBD2. The receptor was isolated from a man between 60 and 70 years old with COVID-19, enrolled during active disease. Sequencing input: peripheral blood. The CDR3 region has the sequence CASSEYGTSDSYEQYF. Read as DNA, the sequence is TGTGCCAGCAGTGAATATGGGACTAGCGACTCCTACGAGCAGTACTTC.